The next 8 T cell receptor beta chains were all read from a single sample in a study of control samples from healthy donors and cancer patients. Measured with immunoSEQ multiplex PCR; TCRdb has only the in-frame clones, and not every one. Here the sample spans roughly 86,000 clones, 90% being singletons. The sample comprised blood. The receptors derive from a woman aged 18-35 years in good health.

This sequence joins TRBV5-1 and TRBJ2-3; 10 positions match TRBD2. The CDR3 runs 15 residues. V lost 5 bases and J lost 0; bases outside the gene matches: 3. Germline V lookup: CDR1 SGHRS, CDR2 YFSETQ. The CDR3 reads CASSPSGGSTDTQYF. The CDR3 nucleotides are TGCGCCAGCAGTCCTAGCGGGGGTAGCACAGATACGCAGTATTTT.

Of note for this clone: Mismatch with germline at one junction end may stem from a read error. The CDR3: CASSEPTSGEVPPDF. CDR3 nucleotide sequence: TGTGCCAGCAGTGAACCAACTAGCGGGGAGGTTCCCCCAGACTTC. This chain uses TRBV2 with TRBJ2-7; TRBD2 agrees at 10 bases. CDR1 is SNHLY and CDR2 is FYNNEI in the germline V gene. CDR3 length: 15 amino acids.

The chain employs TRBV28 and TRBJ1-3; no firm D call. The germline V gene encodes CDR1 MDHEN and CDR2 SYDVKM. The CDR3 has 15 residues. Deletions cut 6 bases from V and 1 base from J, with 13 bases between. CDR3 bases: TGTGCCAGCAGCCTAGATGGAGCTTCTGGAAACACCATATATTTT. This encodes CASSLDGASGNTIYF.

The genes are TRBV19 and TRBJ1-5; D unresolved. The CDR3 runs 15 residues. The germline V gene encodes CDR1 LNHDA and CDR2 SQIVND (reference sequence). Deletions cut 1 base from V and 2 bases from J, with 9 bases between. The CDR3 sequence: CASSIVRVGNQPQHF. DNA for the CDR3: TGTGCCAGTAGTATAGTGCGGGTCGGCAATCAGCCCCAGCATTTT.

This chain connects TRBV19 to TRBJ1-2; perhaps TRBD1 as D (6 bases). The V gene's germline CDR1 is LNHDA and CDR2 SQIVND (reference sequence). CDR3 length equals 14 residues. The V and J ends lost 4 bases and 8 bases respectively, with 17 bases between them. The CDR3 sequence: CASSKTGSSSGYTF. The CDR3 coding sequence is TGTGCCAGTAGTAAAACAGGGTCGTCTTCGGGCTACACCTTC. The full variable domain, its missing parts supplied by reference TRBV19 and TRBJ1-2, is DGGITQSPKYLFRKEGQNVTLSCEQNLNHDAMYWYRQDPGQGLRLIYYSQIVNDFQKGDIAEGYSVSREKKESFPLTVTSAQKNPTAFYLCASSKTGSSSGYTFGSGTRLTVV.

The chain couples TRBV19 to TRBJ1-1; 7 positions agree with TRBD1. Looked up from germline, CDR1 is LNHDA and CDR2 is SQIVND (reference sequence). The CDR3 contains 13 residues. The junction had 10 bases not matched to a gene; V was cut back by 5 bases and J by 10 bases. The CDR3 loop is CASSVRDSEVAFF. CDR3 coding DNA: TGTGCCAGTAGTGTCCGGGACAGCGAGGTAGCTTTCTTT. Full variable domain (rest looked up from reference TRBV19 and TRBJ1-1): DGGITQSPKYLFRKEGQNVTLSCEQNLNHDAMYWYRQDPGQGLRLIYYSQIVNDFQKGDIAEGYSVSREKKESFPLTVTSAQKNPTAFYLCASSVRDSEVAFFGQGTRLTVV.

CDR3 residues: CATSRGREGGIYEQYF. DNA of the CDR3: TGTGCCACCAGCAGGGGTAGGGAGGGGGGAATCTACGAGCAGTACTTC. The chain links TRBV15 to TRBJ2-7, with a weak D call TRBD2 (7 bases). V lost 3 bases to trimming and J lost 3 bases, with 18 bases between them. The CDR3 spans 16 residues. Germline CDR1 is LNHNV and CDR2 is YYDKDF (reference sequence).

The DNA of the CDR3 is TGTGCCAGCAGTCCGAGTAGGGTAGGGGGGACCTATGGCTACACCTTC. Translated, it gives CASSPSRVGGTYGYTF. V gene TRBV7-9 combines with J gene TRBJ1-2, with D maybe TRBD1 (6 bases). Germline-derived CDR1 and CDR2 are SEHNR and FQNEAQ (reference sequence). The CDR3 runs to 16 residues. V lost 6 bases and J 4 bases, leaving 21 bases between the germline ends.